These 30 T cell receptor beta chains came from one sample sequenced in a study of cytomegalovirus exposure and HLA in healthy donors. PCR employed 60 Vbeta and 13 Jbeta primers. Sequenced by immunoSEQ multiplex PCR; TCRdb stores in-frame clones only, minus some. The sample holds over 130,000 clones, around 66% seen once. The sample comprised PBMCs. The receptors originated from a woman aged 60 to 75 in good health and CMV-seronegative.

This clone was counted once. The chain recombines TRBV5-4 with TRBJ1-2, with 9 bases identical to TRBD1. The V gene end was trimmed by 3 bases and the J gene end by 5 bases; junction bases not matched to a gene: 11. The CDR3 covers 16 residues. Germline CDR1 and CDR2: SGHNT and YYREEE (reference sequence). The CDR3 loop is CASSSGTGLGSYGYTF. CDR3 in DNA: TGTGCCAGCAGCTCCGGGACAGGGTTGGGGAGTTATGGCTACACCTTC.

This sequence joins TRBV6-6 and TRBJ2-1; the match to TRBD2 covers 12 bases. V lost 5 bases and J lost 8; bases outside the gene matches: 7. CDR1 is MNHNY, CDR2 SVGAGI, per germline (reference sequence). The CDR3 has 15 residues. CDR3: CASSLGLAGSDEQFF. The CDR3, as DNA: TGTGCCAGCAGTCTCGGACTAGCGGGGTCGGATGAGCAGTTCTTC.

Written as DNA, the CDR3 is TGTGCCAGCAGCTTGGTCAGGGGGACTAGCTCCTACAATGAGCAGTTCTTC. Its translation: CASSLVRGTSSYNEQFF. This rearrangement joins TRBV5-8 to TRBJ2-1, with D perhaps TRBD2 (8 bases). The CDR3 length is 17 residues. The V gene lost 0 bases and the J gene lost 0 bases, with 13 bases spanning the gap. Germline V gene data show CDR1 as SGHTS and CDR2 as YDEGEE.

This clone was observed once. The J gene is TRBJ2-7, the V gene TRBV6-5; tentatively, D is TRBD2 (6 bases). CDR1 and CDR2 from the germline V gene are MNHEY and SVGAGI. The CDR3 contains 11 residues. Trimming removed 6 bases at V and 6 bases at J, with 9 bases between. CDR3 region: CASSLRGEQYF. For the CDR3, the DNA is TGTGCCAGCAGCCTGCGGGGCGAGCAGTACTTC.

This chain joins TRBV28 and TRBJ1-2; 7 nucleotides align to TRBD1. This CDR3 region has 14 residues. With 4 bases clipped from V and 5 bases from J, the junction kept 7 bases outside the gene matches. The germline V gene encodes CDR1 MDHEN and CDR2 SYDVKM. CDR3 DNA: TGTGCCAGCAGTTGGGGGACAGCCAAATATGGCTACACCTTC. Translating gives CASSWGTAKYGYTF.

The chain recombines TRBV5-4 with TRBJ1-3; 7 nucleotides agree with TRBD1. Germline V gene data show CDR1 as SGHNT and CDR2 as YYREEE (reference sequence). The CDR3 is 15 residues long. J was trimmed by 4 bases and V by 4 bases; bases with no gene match: 8. CDR3 loop: CASSPDRVKGNTIYF. The CDR3 coding sequence is TGTGCCAGCAGCCCCGACAGGGTAAAAGGAAACACCATATATTTT. Drawing the rest from reference TRBV5-4 and TRBJ1-3, the complete variable domain is ETGVTQSPTHLIKTRGQQVTLRCSSQSGHNTVSWYQQALGQGPQFIFQYYREEENGRGNFPPRFSGLQFPNYSSELNVNALELDDSALYLCASSPDRVKGNTIYFGEGSWLTVV.

CDR3 nucleotide sequence: TGTGCCAGCAGCGCCCGGACAGGGGCTGGTACCTACGAGCAGTACTTC. Its translation is CASSARTGAGTYEQYF. This sequence joins TRBV9 and TRBJ2-7; TRBD1 aligns across 9 bases. The CDR3 runs 16 residues. Germline CDR1 is SGDLS and CDR2 is YYNGEE. Losses at the gene ends were 3 bases for V and 2 bases for J; bases not matched to a gene: 9.

The V and J genes are TRBV7-8 and TRBJ1-5; no firm D call. Germline CDR1 is SGHVS and CDR2 is FQNEAQ. Trimming stripped 3 bases from V and 3 bases from J, with 9 bases between. The CDR3 sequence is 14 residues long. The CDR3 here is CASSLGDLNQPQHF. The CDR3 nucleotides read TGTGCCAGCAGCTTGGGCGACCTCAATCAGCCCCAGCATTTT.

The chain combines TRBV6-5 with TRBJ1-1; 7 bases are shared with TRBD1. With 5 bases clipped from V and 1 base from J, the junction kept 4 bases outside the gene matches. The CDR3 totals 14 residues. The germline V gene has CDR1 MNHEY and CDR2 SVGAGI. The CDR3: CASSHRDRNTEAFF. As DNA, the CDR3 is TGTGCCAGCAGTCACCGGGACAGGAACACTGAAGCTTTCTTT.

The chain combines TRBV6-5 with TRBJ1-2; 9 bases match TRBD1. J gave up 6 bases and V 6 bases, and 5 bases lay outside the gene matches. From germline, CDR1 is MNHEY and CDR2 SVGAGI. The CDR3 spans 13 residues. CDR3 region: CASRKTGGHGYTF. The CDR3 nucleotides are TGTGCCAGCAGAAAAACAGGGGGCCATGGCTACACCTTC.

The V gene is TRBV18, the J gene TRBJ2-2; 7 nucleotides agree with TRBD1. Per the germline V gene, CDR1 is KGHSH and CDR2 is LQKENI. The J segment lost 3 bases and the V segment lost 3 bases, leaving 10 bases of the junction unmatched. The CDR3 totals 17 residues. CDR3 nucleotide sequence: TGTGCCAGCTCACCGCCCTCGCGGACAGGCGACACCGGGGAGCTGTTTTTT. It codes for CASSPPSRTGDTGELFF. Supplemented by reference TRBV18 and TRBJ2-2, the full variable domain reads NAGVMQNPRHLVRRRGQEARLRCSPMKGHSHVYWYRQLPEEGLKFMVYLQKENIIDESGMPKERFSAEFPKEGPSILRIQQVVRGDSAAYFCASSPPSRTGDTGELFFGEGSRLTVL.

The chain joins TRBV2 to TRBJ1-2, with 8 bases identical to TRBD1. J lost 5 bases, V lost 0 bases, and 2 bases had no gene match. This CDR3 has 14 residues. Germline assignment: CDR1 SNHLY and CDR2 FYNNEI. Here the CDR3 DNA reads TGTGCCAGCAGTGAAGCCCGGACAGGGTATGGCTACACCTTC. Its translation: CASSEARTGYGYTF.

The V call is TRBV5-6, the J call TRBJ1-1, with D hard to call. V was cut by 5 bases and J by 1 base, with 15 bases left in between. The CDR3 loop spans 15 amino acids. Germline CDR1 and CDR2: SGHDT and YYEEEE. The CDR3 spells CASSSAQQRNTEAFF. The CDR3 DNA is TGTGCCAGCAGTTCTGCCCAACAGAGGAACACTGAAGCTTTCTTT.

The sample holds a few counts of this clone. This chain links TRBV29-1 with TRBJ2-3, with 9 bases identical to TRBD2. The CDR3 spans 17 residues. The germline gives CDR1 SQVTM, CDR2 ANQGSEA. Losses at the gene ends were 4 bases for V and 0 bases for J; bases not matched to a gene: 11. The CDR3, as DNA: TGCAGCGTTGGCCGGGGGGCAACTAGCGGGAGCACAGATACGCAGTATTTT. Amino acids: CSVGRGATSGSTDTQYF.

This clone turned up a few times. The chain couples TRBV29-1 to TRBJ1-1, with TRBD1 matching over 9 bases. CDR1 is SQVTM and CDR2 is ANQGSEA in the germline V gene. The CDR3 consists of 17 residues. The V and J ends lost 6 bases and 4 bases, in that order; junction bases with no gene match: 18. CDR3 DNA: TGCAGCGTCCTCCGGGGTGGGGGACAACAGGGGGCCACTGAAGCTTTCTTT. Amino acids: CSVLRGGGQQGATEAFF.

There are a few counts of this clone. The rearrangement uses TRBV4-2 and TRBJ2-1; TRBD2 matches at 9 bases. Trimming took 2 bases from V and 6 from J; bases not matched to a gene: 8. Looked up from germline, CDR1 is LGHNA and CDR2 is YNFKEQ. The CDR3 is 16 residues long. CDR3 nucleotides: TGTGCCAGCAGCCAACGGGGAGTAGCGGGGGCCAATGAGCAGTTCTTC. It encodes CASSQRGVAGANEQFF.

This clone showed up just a few times. The chain joins TRBV7-2 to TRBJ2-2; 11 positions match TRBD2. The CDR3 consists of 19 residues. V trimming: 4 bases; J trimming: 0 bases; junction bases outside the gene matches: 10. The germline V gene encodes CDR1 SGHTA and CDR2 FQGNSA. CDR3 nucleotides: TGTGCCAGCAGCTCGCCTAGCGGGGGGCTCCCCGCGAACACCGGGGAGCTGTTTTTT. Encoded protein: CASSSPSGGLPANTGELFF.

The chain carries TRBV11-1 and TRBJ2-7; perhaps TRBD2 as D (6 bases). This CDR3 has 15 amino acids. Germline V gene lookup returns CDR1 SGHAT and CDR2 FQDESV (reference sequence). With 1 base removed from V and 5 bases from J, the gap between germline ends came to 15 bases. The CDR3 coding sequence is TGTGCCAGCAGCTTAGATGGAGGGGCTCGGGACGAGCAGTACTTC. It translates to CASSLDGGARDEQYF. The variable domain in full, completed from reference TRBV11-1 and TRBJ2-7, reads EAEVAQSPRYKITEKSQAVAFWCDPISGHATLYWYRQILGQGPELLVQFQDESVVDDSQLPKDRFSAERLKGVDSTLKIQPAELGDSAMYLCASSLDGGARDEQYFGPGTRLTVT.

The chain uses TRBV5-4 and TRBJ2-1; 10 nucleotides line up with TRBD1. Trimming removed 4 bases from V and 8 bases from J; junction bases left unmatched: 9. This CDR3 has 15 amino acids. The germline gives CDR1 SGHNT, CDR2 YYREEE (reference sequence). CDR3 nucleotides: TGTGCCAGCAGCCGCGGGACAGGGGTTGGGGATGAGCAGTTCTTC. Its translation is CASSRGTGVGDEQFF.

This clone was counted a single time. V is TRBV2 and J is TRBJ2-1; 9 bases fit TRBD1. V lost 7 bases to trimming and J lost 5 bases; unmatched junction nucleotides: 6. The CDR3 covers 14 residues. Germline values: CDR1 SNHLY, CDR2 FYNNEI. CDR3 DNA sequence: TGTGCCAGCAAGGTGACAGGGGGGGACAATGAGCAGTTCTTC. Translating it yields CASKVTGGDNEQFF.

This clone was found many times. CDR3 nucleotides: TGCGCCAGCAGCCAGTTACAGGGCACTGAAGCTTTCTTT. Its translation: CASSQLQGTEAFF. V usage is TRBV4-3 and J usage is TRBJ1-1, with D perhaps matching TRBD1 (6 bases). The CDR3 totals 13 residues. The germline V gene has CDR1 LGHNA and CDR2 YSLEER. The V end was cut by 3 bases, the J end by 4 bases, with 9 bases between.

This clone showed up just a few times. V gene TRBV28 combines with J gene TRBJ1-5; 9 nucleotides line up with TRBD1. CDR1 is MDHEN, CDR2 SYDVKM, per germline. The CDR3 loop spans 12 amino acids. CDR3 nucleotides: TGTGGCTCCGGGACAGGGAATCAGCCCCAGCATTTT. Its protein product is CGSGTGNQPQHF.

The V and J genes are TRBV19 and TRBJ2-2, with 13 bases that match TRBD2. V dropped 5 bases and J dropped 3; count of bases not matched to a gene: 9. This CDR3 region has 18 residues. The germline V gene has CDR1 LNHDA and CDR2 SQIVND (reference sequence). The chain's CDR3 is CASSPLGLAGEHTGELFF. As DNA, the CDR3 is TGTGCCAGTAGTCCCCTAGGACTAGCGGGGGAGCACACCGGGGAGCTGTTTTTT.

The count of this clone is one. This chain uses TRBV10-2 with TRBJ2-5, with 8 nucleotides matching TRBD2. Trimming at V came to 3 bases and at J to 2 bases, leaving 8 bases not matched to a gene. The CDR3 is 16 amino acids. Germline CDR1 is WSHSY and CDR2 is SAAADI. In DNA, the CDR3 is TGCGCCAGCAGTGACCAGCTAGCGGGCTTGCAAGAGACCCAGTACTTC. Amino acids: CASSDQLAGLQETQYF.

As regards this clone: The identical CDR3 is also encoded by other nucleotide sequences in the sample. The chain joins TRBV7-6 to TRBJ1-4; 9 nucleotides align to TRBD1. Germline V CDR1 and CDR2: SGHVS, FNYEAQ. This CDR3 contains 15 residues. Trimming took 5 bases from V and 5 from J; bases not matched to a gene: 6. Here the CDR3 DNA reads TGTGCCAGCAGCCTAGGGACAGGGTGGAATGAAAAACTGTTTTTT. Translation gives CASSLGTGWNEKLFF.

The rearrangement links TRBV5-1 to TRBJ2-7, with a weak D call TRBD1 (6 bases). The CDR3 consists of 15 residues. CDR1 is SGHRS and CDR2 is YFSETQ in the germline V gene. Trimming pared 1 base from V and 5 bases from J, leaving 16 bases between. The CDR3 spells CASSLISGVVHEQYF. The CDR3, as DNA: TGCGCCAGCAGCTTGATTTCAGGGGTGGTCCACGAGCAGTACTTC. Combining the CDR3 with reference TRBV5-1 and TRBJ2-7 gives the whole variable domain KAGVTQTPRYLIKTRGQQVTLSCSPISGHRSVSWYQQTPGQGLQFLFEYFSETQRNKGNFPGRFSGRQFSNSRSEMNVSTLELGDSALYLCASSLISGVVHEQYFGPGTRLTVT.

This clone was found once. The V call is TRBV19, the J call TRBJ2-6, with 7 bases aligning to TRBD1. After removal of 2 bases from V and 3 bases from J, the junction contained 4 bases not matched to a gene. The CDR3 sequence is 16 residues long. Germline lookup yields CDR1 LNHDA and CDR2 SQIVND (reference sequence). For the CDR3, the DNA is TGTGCCAGTAGTATATCATCAGGGGGTGGGGCCAACGTCCTGACTTTC. Residues: CASSISSGGGANVLTF.

The CDR3 loop reads CASSLGYLVGLNEQFF. Written as DNA, the CDR3 is TGCGCCAGCAGCTTGGGGTACCTTGTCGGTCTCAATGAGCAGTTCTTC. This chain uses TRBV5-1 with TRBJ2-1; D is unclear. Germline CDR1 and CDR2: SGHRS and YFSETQ. This CDR3 is 16 amino acids long. The ends were cut back, 0 bases at V and 6 bases at J, with 16 bases in the middle.

The rearrangement joins TRBV7-2 to TRBJ1-2; D not resolved. V lost 1 base and J lost 3, with 9 bases in between. The CDR3 has 14 amino acids. In germline, CDR1 is SGHTA, CDR2 FQGNSA. The CDR3 DNA follows: TGTGCCAGCAGCTTAGGATGGCAGGACTATGGCTACACCTTC. The encoded protein is CASSLGWQDYGYTF.

The genes are TRBV7-3 and TRBJ2-5; 7 bases line up with TRBD1. The J call is in doubt because the DNA end fits TRBJ2-7 better. The CDR3 totals 16 residues. Germline CDR1 is SGHTA and CDR2 is FQGTGA. The CDR3 here is CASSLTGGGPGNEQYF. The DNA of the CDR3 is TGTGCCAGCAGCTTAACAGGGGGCGGGCCGGGGAACGAGCAGTACTTC.